The TCR beta chain described here comes from a study of siplizumab effects on memory and regulatory T cells. Findings and limits, study-wide: Of the proliferating CD4+ or CD8+ clones, roughly 75-97% lacked a naive or memory phenotype that could be assigned.

Per sample, 95,000 to 100,000 TCR templates were assayed. TCRdb keeps only in-frame clones here, not all; method: immunoSEQ multiplex PCR. The sample has some 100,000 clones, approximately 97% seen once. As for this clone: What it binds is unknown.

The CDR3 covers 13 residues. Per germline, CDR1 SNHLY and CDR2 FYNNEI. With 7 bases clipped from V and 3 bases from J, the junction kept 6 bases outside the gene matches. The clonotype comes from a human donor in good health. This chain links TRBV2 with TRBJ2-7, with TRBD1 matching over 7 bases. The sample consisted of naive CD4+ T cells sorted from blood. CDR3 nucleotide sequence: TGTGCCAGCACTTTCGACAGGGTCTACGAGCAGTACTTC. Protein product: CASTFDRVYEQYF.